This passage covers 27 T cell receptor beta chains from one sample sequenced in a study of CD8+CD57+ T cells in acquired aplastic anemia. The template used for profiling TCR beta VDJ and CDR3 was genomic DNA. TCRdb independently ran MiXCR on the reads; one entry per CDR3 protein. The sample consists of around 200,000 distinct CDR3 sequences, roughly 60% of them appearing once. For sequencing, patients were chosen who had shown expansion of CD8+CD57+ cells by flow cytometry. The sequencing input was sorted CD4+, CD8+, or CD8+CD57+ T cells (not recorded which) from PBMCs. Receptors were obtained from a human donor with aplastic anemia.

The V call is TRBV5-6, the J call TRBJ2-7, with TRBD1 identical over 7 bases. Trimming at V came to 6 bases and at J to 5 bases, leaving 8 bases not matched to a gene. Per germline, CDR1 SGHDT and CDR2 YYEEEE. This CDR3 region has 13 residues. CDR3 sequence reads: CASTADRANEQYF. The CDR3 DNA reads TGTGCCAGCACCGCCGACAGGGCCAACGAGCAGTACTTC.

The rearrangement links TRBV25-1 to TRBJ1-2; D is undetermined. Trimming took 1 base from V and 4 from J, leaving 4 bases between them. This CDR3 spans 12 amino acids. The germline gives CDR1 MGHDK, CDR2 SYGVNS. The CDR3 DNA reads TGTGCCAGCAGTGAATGGGGCTATGGCTACACCTTC. Translation: CASSEWGYGYTF.

This clonotype appeared a few times. The rearrangement joins TRBV5-5 to TRBJ2-7; D possibly corresponds to TRBD2 (5 bases). Trimming removed 7 bases from V and 6 bases from J, with 17 bases in between. CDR1 is SGHKS, CDR2 YYEKEE, per germline (reference sequence). CDR3 length equals 13 residues. For the CDR3, the DNA is TGTGCCAGCGGGCGGGTAGAATTCTCCGAGCAGTACTTC. As protein: CASGRVEFSEQYF.

Comments on this clonotype: The germline gene is not matched at one end of the junction; a read error may be the cause. The chain couples TRBV10-3 to TRBJ2-2; D is unclear. Germline V lookup: CDR1 ENHRY, CDR2 SYGVKD. The CDR3 sequence is 13 residues long. The CDR3 DNA follows: TGCGCCGTCAGCACGGAGAACACCGGGGAGCTGTTTTTT. Translating gives CAVSTENTGELFF.

The chain is built from TRBV9 and TRBJ2-7, with D perhaps given as TRBD1 or TRBD2 (5 bases each). The germline CDR1 and CDR2 sequences are SGDLS and YYNGEE. The V gene lost 2 bases and the J gene lost 2 bases, with 20 bases spanning the gap. CDR3 size: 17 residues. The CDR3 region is CASSVDTPGREAYEQYF. CDR3 coding DNA: TGTGCCAGCAGCGTGGACACCCCGGGGCGCGAGGCCTACGAGCAGTACTTC.

The chain couples TRBV7-2 to TRBJ1-3; D unresolved. This CDR3 region has 15 residues. V lost 1 base, J lost 0 bases, and 7 bases lay in between. Looked up from germline, CDR1 is SGHTA and CDR2 is FQGNSA. As DNA, the CDR3 is TGTGCCAGCAGCTTAGGACCCAGCTCTGGAAACACCATATATTTT. It yields the protein CASSLGPSSGNTIYF.

The chain links TRBV2 to TRBJ2-4, with TRBD2 identical over 7 bases. V shed 8 bases and J 9 bases; nucleotides not matched to a gene: 13. Per germline, CDR1 SNHLY and CDR2 FYNNEI. The CDR3 runs 14 residues. The CDR3 here is CASPDWTRRSIQYF. The CDR3 coding sequence is TGTGCCAGCCCAGACTGGACTAGGCGTAGCATTCAGTACTTC.

The CDR3 sequence is CASSATSGTLRQETQYF. Here the CDR3 DNA reads TGTGCCAGCAGCGCGACTAGCGGGACCCTCCGGCAAGAGACCCAGTACTTC. The V and J genes are TRBV9 and TRBJ2-5, with 11 bases that match TRBD2. Per the germline V gene, CDR1 is SGDLS and CDR2 is YYNGEE. After removal of 3 bases from V and 2 bases from J, the junction contained 9 bases not matched to a gene. The CDR3 contains 17 residues.

The gene calls are TRBV29-1 and TRBJ1-1, with 7 positions matching TRBD1. This CDR3 is 12 amino acids long. Germline CDR1 is SQVTM and CDR2 is ANQGSEA. Trimming took 7 bases from V and 2 from J; bases not matched to a gene: 4. This CDR3 is CSGRDSNTEAFF. The DNA of the CDR3 is TGCAGCGGAAGGGACAGCAACACTGAAGCTTTCTTT.

J is TRBJ1-1 and V is TRBV6-6; D might be TRBD1 (5 bases). The CDR3 has 12 amino acids. The germline V gene has CDR1 MNHNY and CDR2 SVGAGI (reference sequence). Trimming took off 8 bases at V and 4 bases at J, with 11 bases between the two ends. CDR3 loop: CASWGSGTEAFF. The DNA for the CDR3 is TGTGCCAGCTGGGGCTCAGGCACTGAAGCTTTCTTT.

About this clonotype: The CDR3 end shows no conserved phenylalanine or tryptophan, and so a read error is likely. The genes are TRBV19 and TRBJ1-2, with a possible D match to TRBD1 (5 bases). Per germline, CDR1 LNHDA and CDR2 SQIVND (reference sequence). V gave up 5 bases and J gave up 4 bases, with 17 bases separating them. CDR3 length: 15 amino acids. This chain's CDR3 is CASSPGLGVIYGYTL. The CDR3 DNA sequence: TGTGCCAGTAGTCCTGGATTAGGGGTGATCTATGGCTACACCCTC.

The chain employs TRBV12-3 or TRBV12-4 and TRBJ2-7; the D call may be TRBD1 or TRBD2 (5 bases each). V was trimmed by 3 bases and J by 12 bases, leaving 15 bases between them. This CDR3 is 12 amino acids long. The CDR3 protein is CASSLGPSGAYF. DNA for the CDR3: TGTGCCAGCAGTTTGGGACCAAGCGGAGCGTACTTC.

The genes are TRBV2 and TRBJ2-3, with D possibly matching TRBD1 (6 bases). The germline V gene encodes CDR1 SNHLY and CDR2 FYNNEI. V was cut by 4 bases and J by 4 bases, with 12 bases left in between. The length of the CDR3 is 14 residues. CDR3 region: CASSGYRVPDTQYF. DNA for the CDR3: TGTGCCAGCAGTGGATACAGGGTGCCAGATACGCAGTATTTT. Supplemented by reference TRBV2 and TRBJ2-3, the full variable domain reads EPEVTQTPSHQVTQMGQEVILRCVPISNHLYFYWYRQILGQKVEFLVSFYNNEISEKSEIFDDQFSVERPDGSNFTLKIRSTKLEDSAMYFCASSGYRVPDTQYFGPGTRLTVL.

This clonotype was recorded a few times. The rearrangement links TRBV5-1 to TRBJ2-4; D unclear. The CDR3 is made up of 19 amino acids. Germline V gene data show CDR1 as SGHRS and CDR2 as YFSETQ. V was shortened by 2 bases and J by 0 bases, with 21 bases between the two germline ends. The CDR3 protein is CASSFFSGPYLLAKNIQYF. The CDR3 DNA follows: TGCGCCAGCAGCTTTTTCTCTGGGCCATACCTTCTAGCCAAAAACATTCAGTACTTC.

The genes are TRBV7-9 and TRBJ2-1; D gene uncertain. V lost 6 bases, J lost 7 bases, and 16 bases lay in between. The CDR3 is 14 amino acids. CDR1 SEHNR and CDR2 FQNEAQ come from the germline V gene (reference sequence). CDR3 amino acids: CASRNYLMGNEQFF. CDR3 DNA: TGTGCCAGCAGAAACTACCTTATGGGGAATGAGCAGTTCTTC.

At least ten counts were recorded for this clonotype. The chain recombines TRBV3-1 with TRBJ2-7; TRBD1 matches at 10 bases. CDR1 and CDR2 from the germline V gene are LGHDT and YNNKEL (reference sequence). V was clipped by 4 bases and J by 4 bases; unmatched bases: 4. The CDR3 extends over 14 amino acids. This CDR3 reads CASSPGQGTYEQYF. The DNA for the CDR3 is TGTGCCAGCAGCCCGGGACAGGGGACGTACGAGCAGTACTTC.

The chain couples TRBV5-1 to TRBJ2-3; TRBD1 or TRBD2 may be the D gene (6 bases each). The germline gives CDR1 SGHRS, CDR2 YFSETQ. The V end lost 4 bases, the J end lost 5 bases, and 17 bases lay between the germline ends. The CDR3 consists of 15 residues. The CDR3, as DNA: TGCGCCAGCAGCCAGGGGACTGGCCTAGGAGATACGCAGTATTTT. This gives the protein CASSQGTGLGDTQYF.

This chain connects TRBV6-5 to TRBJ2-1, with TRBD2 identical over 12 bases. The V gene end was trimmed by 4 bases and the J gene end by 6 bases; junction bases not matched to a gene: 7. Germline loops: CDR1 MNHEY, CDR2 SVGAGI. There are 16 residues in the CDR3. The CDR3 loop reads CASSSRTSGTANEQFF. CDR3 DNA sequence: TGTGCCAGCAGTTCCCGGACTAGCGGGACCGCCAATGAGCAGTTCTTC.

The V gene is TRBV5-1, the J gene TRBJ2-1, with 7 positions matching TRBD1. V lost 4 bases, J lost 0 bases, and 4 bases stayed unmatched. CDR3 size: 15 residues. Per the germline V gene, CDR1 is SGHRS and CDR2 is YFSETQ. DNA for the CDR3: TGCGCCAGCAGCCTGGGACAGCCCTCCTACAATGAGCAGTTCTTC. Translated: CASSLGQPSYNEQFF.

This chain joins TRBV24-1 and TRBJ2-3; D not resolved. This CDR3 has 11 amino acids. Germline CDR1 and CDR2: KGHDR and SFDVKD. V gave up 5 bases and J gave up 8 bases, with 7 bases separating them. The CDR3 nucleotides read TGTGCCACCAGTGCTTCTGGTACGCAGTATTTT. Amino acids: CATSASGTQYF.

The chain combines TRBV24-1 with TRBJ2-7; 7 nucleotides line up with TRBD1. Unmatched junction bases numbered 13, after V lost 8 bases and J lost 7 bases. The germline CDR1 and CDR2 sequences are KGHDR and SFDVKD. The CDR3 has 14 residues. The CDR3, as DNA: TGTGCCACCACCGACTCGAGGGGGCCGGGGGAGCAGTACTTC. This sequence encodes CATTDSRGPGEQYF.

V and J are TRBV10-1 and TRBJ1-6, with 7 bases identical to TRBD1. The CDR3 consists of 13 residues. Germline CDR1 reads WNHNN; CDR2 reads SYGVQD (reference sequence). The ends lost 9 bases at V and 3 bases at J; junction bases unmatched: 2. CDR3 nucleotide sequence: TGCGCCAGTCGACAGGGCTATAATTCACCCCTCCACTTT. Protein product: CASRQGYNSPLHF.

The genes are TRBV10-1 and TRBJ2-7, with 7 positions matching TRBD1. V shed 5 bases, J shed 1 base, and the junction held 5 bases outside the gene matches. The CDR3 consists of 14 residues. CDR1 and CDR2 (germline): WNHNN, SYGVQD (reference sequence). The chain's CDR3 is CASSRTGSSYEQYF. In DNA form, the CDR3 reads TGCGCCAGCAGTCGGACAGGTAGTTCCTACGAGCAGTACTTC.

This chain joins TRBV28 and TRBJ1-2; no clear D. V dropped 6 bases and J dropped 12 bases, with 17 bases sitting between them. The germline CDR1 and CDR2 sequences are MDHEN and SYDVKM. The CDR3 is 12 amino acids. CDR3 DNA: TGTGCCAGCAGGTTACCGGGCTCTGGAAACACCTTC. It translates to CASRLPGSGNTF.

The genes are TRBV20-1 and TRBJ2-7; 8 positions match TRBD1. The junction had 10 bases not matched to a gene; V was cut back by 6 bases and J by 3 bases. CDR1 and CDR2 (germline): DFQATT, SNEGSKA (reference sequence). CDR3 length: 14 residues. The CDR3 reads CSASRTGSNYEQYF. CDR3 nucleotides: TGCAGTGCCTCAAGGACAGGGAGTAACTACGAGCAGTACTTC.

As regards this clonotype: Possible read error: a much larger clone is one base away. The chain has TRBV2 and TRBJ2-5; TRBD1 agrees at 8 bases. Germline V gene lookup returns CDR1 SNHLY and CDR2 FYNNEI. This CDR3 has 14 residues. CDR3 DNA: TGTGCCAGCAGCCGAGGACAGGGTGAAGAGACCCAGTGCTTC. Its protein is CASSRGQGEETQCF.

Remarks on this clonotype: At one of its ends the junction is not consistent with the germline gene, which may arise from a read error. This chain connects TRBV20-1 to TRBJ1-4; D remains unclear. The CDR3 has 13 residues. Looked up from germline, CDR1 is DFQATT and CDR2 is SNEGSKA (reference sequence). CDR3 protein: CSANERSNEKLSF. CDR3 nucleotide sequence: TGCAGTGCTAATGAGAGGTCTAATGAAAAACTGTCTTTT.